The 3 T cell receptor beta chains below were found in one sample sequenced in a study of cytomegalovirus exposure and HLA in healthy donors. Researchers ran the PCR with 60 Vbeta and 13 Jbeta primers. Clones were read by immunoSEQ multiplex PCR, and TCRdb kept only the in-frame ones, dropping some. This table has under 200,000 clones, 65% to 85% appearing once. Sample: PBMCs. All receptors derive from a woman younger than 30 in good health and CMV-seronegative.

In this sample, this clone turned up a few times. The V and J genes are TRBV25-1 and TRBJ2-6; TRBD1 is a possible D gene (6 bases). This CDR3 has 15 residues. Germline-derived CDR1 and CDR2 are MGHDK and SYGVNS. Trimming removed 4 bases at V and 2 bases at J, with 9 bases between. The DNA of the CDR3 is TGTGCCAGCAGTGTCTACAGGGCTGGGGCCAACGTCCTGACTTTC. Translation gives CASSVYRAGANVLTF.

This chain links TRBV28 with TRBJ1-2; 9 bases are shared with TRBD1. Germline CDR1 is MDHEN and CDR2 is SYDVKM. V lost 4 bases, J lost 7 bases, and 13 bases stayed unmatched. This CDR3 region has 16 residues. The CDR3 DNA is TGTGCCAGCAGTTCGGGACAGGGTTCCCCTTTCGCTGGCTACACCTTC. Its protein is CASSSGQGSPFAGYTF.

The CDR3 is CARRGRNTGELFF. DNA of the CDR3: TGTGCCAGACGGGGGAGAAACACCGGGGAGCTGTTTTTT. The V gene is TRBV5-8, the J gene TRBJ2-2, with D maybe TRBD2 (6 bases). The CDR3 runs to 13 residues. The germline V gene has CDR1 SGHTS and CDR2 YDEGEE. V was cut by 8 bases and J by 2 bases, with 10 bases left in between.